What follows are 31 T cell receptor beta chains derived from one specimen sequenced in a study of shared T cell receptors in the human thymus. The data were produced by immunoSEQ multiplex PCR, yet TCRdb's version contains in-frame clones alone and is incomplete. The sample contains hundreds of thousands of clones, about 90% of which appear only once. This sample also appeared in a second study, on human thymus T cells.

Sequencing was carried out using thymocytes. The receptors come from a boy under three years old with a congenital heart defect.

This chain links TRBV5-1 with TRBJ1-4; tentative D call: TRBD1 (6 bases). The CDR3 spans 14 residues. The germline V gene has CDR1 SGHRS and CDR2 YFSETQ. Between the trimmed V and J ends, which lost 3 bases and 6 bases, there was a span of 12 bases. CDR3 region: CASSSDRRYEKLFF. The CDR3 DNA is TGCGCCAGCAGCTCAGACAGGAGATATGAAAAACTGTTTTTT.

As regards this clone: The junction and the germline gene differ at one end; a read error may be behind it. This chain uses TRBV9 with TRBJ1-1; possible D gene TRBD1, 6 bases. The CDR3 length is 14 residues. CDR1 and CDR2 (germline): SGDLS, YYNGEE. This CDR3 is CASSVFPRDKPAFF. In nucleotides, the CDR3 is TGTGCCAGCAGCGTTTTCCCCCGGGACAAGCCCGCCTTTTTT.

This chain links TRBV12-5 with TRBJ2-7; 10 nucleotides line up with TRBD2. Germline values: CDR1 LGHNT, CDR2 FRNRAP. Unmatched junction bases numbered 7, after V lost 0 bases and J lost 2 bases. The CDR3 is made up of 17 amino acids. The CDR3 sequence: CASGLVLTSGIPYEQYF. The CDR3 coding sequence is TGTGCTAGTGGTTTGGTTTTAACTAGCGGGATTCCCTACGAGCAGTACTTC. Full variable domain (remainder filled in from reference TRBV12-5 and TRBJ2-7): DARVTQTPRHKVTEMGQEVTMRCQPILGHNTVFWYRQTMMQGLELLAYFRNRAPLDDSGMPKDRFSAEMPDATLATLKIQPSEPRDSAVYFCASGLVLTSGIPYEQYFGPGTRLTVT.

The chain uses TRBV7-2 and TRBJ2-5; 7 bases match TRBD2. V shed 0 bases, J shed 5 bases, and the junction held 12 bases outside the gene matches. The germline CDR1 and CDR2 sequences are SGHTA and FQGNSA. The CDR3 spans 17 residues. The CDR3 spells CASSLARAGFVGETQYF. The CDR3 DNA reads as TGTGCCAGCAGCTTAGCTCGAGCGGGATTCGTGGGGGAGACCCAGTACTTC.

J is TRBJ2-1 and V is TRBV10-3; 8 bases match TRBD2. V was pared by 6 bases and J by 6 bases, with 4 bases of the junction left unmatched. The CDR3 contains 13 residues. Germline CDR1 is ENHRY and CDR2 is SYGVKD. CDR3 sequence reads: CAISGGAINEQFF. The CDR3, as DNA: TGTGCCATCAGCGGGGGGGCCATCAATGAGCAGTTCTTC.

V is TRBV7-2 and J is TRBJ2-1; TRBD1 matches at 9 bases. Trimming at V came to 7 bases and at J to 8 bases, leaving 15 bases not matched to a gene. CDR1 and CDR2 (germline): SGHTA, FQGNSA. The CDR3 loop spans 16 amino acids. As DNA, the CDR3 is TGTGCCAGCATAGGAAATTCCGGGACAGGGCTCGATGAGCAGTTCTTC. The encoded protein is CASIGNSGTGLDEQFF.

This rearrangement joins TRBV4-3 to TRBJ2-1; 9 bases match TRBD2. J gave up 0 bases and V 4 bases, and 13 bases lay outside the gene matches. The germline CDR1 and CDR2 sequences are LGHNA and YSLEER. This CDR3 region has 19 residues. The CDR3: CASSPTHLLAGSSYNEQFF. CDR3 DNA sequence: TGCGCCAGCAGCCCGACACACCTTCTAGCGGGGAGCTCCTACAATGAGCAGTTCTTC.

V usage is TRBV18 and J usage is TRBJ2-5; D unclear. The CDR3 contains 13 residues. V shed 3 bases and J shed 2 bases, with 7 bases lying between them. CDR1 is KGHSH, CDR2 LQKENI, per germline. The CDR3 DNA sequence: TGTGCCAGCTCACCTCCTATACAAGAGACCCAGTACTTC. Its translation is CASSPPIQETQYF.

J is TRBJ1-1 and V is TRBV19; D uncertain. The CDR3 length is 12 residues. CDR1 and CDR2 from the germline V gene are LNHDA and SQIVND (reference sequence). The V end was cut by 6 bases, the J end by 7 bases, with 12 bases between. In nucleotides, the CDR3 is TGTGCCAGTAGCCTGACTGAGCGTGAAGCTTTCTTT. Its protein product is CASSLTEREAFF.

The rearrangement uses TRBV5-1 and TRBJ2-3; D not resolved. The CDR3 spans 11 residues. Germline values: CDR1 SGHRS, CDR2 YFSETQ. Trimming stripped 4 bases from V and 5 bases from J, with 5 bases between. The CDR3 region is CASSLLDTQYF. The CDR3 DNA reads TGCGCCAGCAGCCTGTTAGATACGCAGTATTTT.

The chain is built from TRBV7-9 and TRBJ1-4, with 10 bases fitting TRBD1. The CDR3 has 16 amino acids. Trimming cost V 1 base and J 7 bases; bases outside gene matches: 6. Germline values: CDR1 SEHNR, CDR2 FQNEAQ (reference sequence). CDR3 protein: CASSLGGGQGIEKLFF. The CDR3 DNA reads as TGTGCCAGCAGCTTAGGAGGGGGACAGGGGATTGAAAAACTGTTTTTT.

The gene calls are TRBV15 and TRBJ2-1, with TRBD2 matching over 11 bases. Trimming removed 5 bases from V and 2 bases from J; junction bases left unmatched: 2. The CDR3 length is 15 residues. Germline V gives CDR1 LNHNV, CDR2 YYDKDF (reference sequence). CDR3 in DNA: TGTGCCACCAGCTTACTAGCGGGGGCCTACAATGAGCAGTTCTTC. Its translation: CATSLLAGAYNEQFF.

This chain connects TRBV6-6 to TRBJ2-3; 8 nucleotides agree with TRBD2. The CDR3 covers 14 residues. J gave up 6 bases and V 8 bases, and 10 bases lay outside the gene matches. Per germline, CDR1 MNHNY and CDR2 SVGAGI (reference sequence). The DNA of the CDR3 is TGTGCCAGCTCTCCCCGAGCGGGAGTTGATACGCAGTATTTT. This encodes CASSPRAGVDTQYF.

The V and J genes are TRBV29-1 and TRBJ1-1; 7 bases match TRBD1. The germline CDR1 and CDR2 sequences are SQVTM and ANQGSEA. V lost 0 bases to trimming and J lost 10 bases; unmatched junction nucleotides: 8. This CDR3 comprises 13 residues. CDR3 bases: TGCAGCGTTGAAGAGCCAGGGACAGCGCCAGCTTTCTTT. Translated, it gives CSVEEPGTAPAFF.

The chain is built from TRBV7-2 and TRBJ2-7; 9 nucleotides match TRBD1. Germline V gene sequence: CDR1 SGHTA, CDR2 FQGNSA. Losses at the gene ends were 2 bases for V and 4 bases for J; bases not matched to a gene: 9. This CDR3 spans 16 amino acids. The DNA for the CDR3 is TGTGCCAGCAGCTTAACGCCGGGACAGGGACGGTACGAGCAGTACTTC. Its translation: CASSLTPGQGRYEQYF.

This clone has just one count. The chain combines TRBV6-1 with TRBJ2-1; 9 bases map to TRBD1. CDR3 length equals 19 residues. Trimming at V came to 3 bases and at J to 8 bases, leaving 20 bases not matched to a gene. CDR1 and CDR2 (germline): MNHNS, SASEGT. The DNA of the CDR3 is TGTGCCAGCAGTGACCATGAACGGATTGGGGACAGGGATATATATGAGCAGTTCTTC. Translated, it gives CASSDHERIGDRDIYEQFF.

The V call is TRBV18, the J call TRBJ2-3; TRBD1 matches 12 bases. The germline gives CDR1 KGHSH, CDR2 LQKENI. Trimming cost V 0 bases and J 2 bases; bases outside gene matches: 3. The CDR3 contains 17 residues. CDR3 residues: CASSPPWDRGPTDTQYF. In nucleotides, the CDR3 is TGTGCCAGCTCACCACCATGGGACAGGGGGCCCACAGATACGCAGTATTTT.

This clone was seen a few times. The V call is TRBV18, the J call TRBJ2-5; no definite D call. The CDR3 has 15 residues. Trimming removed 2 bases from V and 1 base from J, with 11 bases in between. The germline V gene has CDR1 KGHSH and CDR2 LQKENI. Here the CDR3 reads CASSPVAERQETQYF. CDR3 nucleotides: TGTGCCAGCTCACCAGTCGCGGAACGCCAAGAGACCCAGTACTTC.

The chain carries TRBV4-2 and TRBJ1-4, with D uncertain. The CDR3 is made up of 19 amino acids. The germline gives CDR1 LGHNA, CDR2 YNFKEQ. Deletions cut 0 bases from V and 3 bases from J, with 20 bases between. The CDR3 loop reads CASSQERRVPPESNEKLFF. The CDR3 bases are TGTGCCAGCAGCCAAGAAAGGCGAGTTCCGCCGGAGTCTAATGAAAAACTGTTTTTT.

This chain uses TRBV4-1 with TRBJ2-1, with TRBD2 matching over 10 bases. The germline CDR1 and CDR2 sequences are MGHRA and YSYEKL. The junction had 7 bases not matched to a gene; V was cut back by 0 bases and J by 5 bases. The CDR3 loop spans 17 amino acids. In nucleotides, the CDR3 is TGCGCCAGCAGCCAAGATGAGGAGCGGGGGGGAAACAATGAGCAGTTCTTC. Amino acid sequence: CASSQDEERGGNNEQFF.

The rearrangement joins TRBV4-3 to TRBJ1-5; 11 nucleotides line up with TRBD1. The CDR3 has 18 amino acids. Germline V lookup: CDR1 LGHNA, CDR2 YSLEER. The trim removed 0 bases at V and 7 bases at J, leaving 11 bases unmatched. The DNA of the CDR3 is TGCGCCAGCAGCCAAGATACCGGACAGGGGGCCGCGTCCCAGCCCCAGCATTTT. Protein: CASSQDTGQGAASQPQHF.

The sample holds a few counts of this clone. The gene calls are TRBV6-5 and TRBJ1-5; the D gene is possibly TRBD1 (6 bases). Trimming left V 5 bases short and J 0 bases short, with 8 bases between. The germline V gene encodes CDR1 MNHEY and CDR2 SVGAGI. The CDR3 loop spans 14 amino acids. The chain's CDR3 is CASSGQYSNQPQHF. Written as DNA, the CDR3 is TGTGCCAGCAGTGGACAGTATAGCAATCAGCCCCAGCATTTT.

This rearrangement joins TRBV5-6 to TRBJ1-4; tentatively, D is TRBD1 (5 bases). The CDR3 spans 18 residues. Germline V gene sequence: CDR1 SGHDT, CDR2 YYEEEE. V lost 1 base and J lost 4, with 20 bases in between. For the CDR3, the DNA is TGTGCCAGCAGCTTGTCGAATTTACGGGACTTCGGTAATGAAAAACTGTTTTTT. Its protein is CASSLSNLRDFGNEKLFF.

This chain uses TRBV18 with TRBJ1-5; no clear D gene. The CDR3 is 14 residues long. CDR1 and CDR2 (germline): KGHSH, LQKENI. V lost 1 base, J lost 2 bases, and 6 bases lay in between. As DNA, the CDR3 is TGTGCCAGCTCACCACTGCAGGGCAATCAGCCCCAGCATTTT. Its translation is CASSPLQGNQPQHF.

J is TRBJ2-7 and V is TRBV7-8, with unresolved D. V was shortened by 3 bases and J by 0 bases, with 6 bases between the two germline ends. CDR1 and CDR2 (germline): SGHVS, FQNEAQ. The CDR3 is 13 amino acids. CDR3 DNA: TGTGCCAGCAGCTTTCACACCTCCTACGAGCAGTACTTC. Amino acid sequence: CASSFHTSYEQYF.

This chain joins TRBV28 and TRBJ2-2, with D possibly matching TRBD2 (7 bases). The CDR3 has 17 residues. Per the germline V gene, CDR1 is MDHEN and CDR2 is SYDVKM. Trimming took off 2 bases at V and 6 bases at J, with 19 bases between the two ends. CDR3 loop: CASSLRDIHAGAGELFF. The CDR3 bases are TGTGCCAGCAGTTTAAGGGACATCCACGCGGGGGCCGGGGAGCTGTTTTTT.

V usage is TRBV23-1 and J usage is TRBJ2-7; D is ambiguous. TRBV23-1 belongs to the ORF category, with a function that is uncertain. The CDR3 loop spans 14 amino acids. Trimming cost V 0 bases and J 7 bases, with 13 bases left between them. The CDR3 DNA sequence: TGCGCCAGCAGTCAATCGCACAGTTTTTGGGAGCAGTACTTC. Protein sequence: CASSQSHSFWEQYF.

V and J are TRBV5-1 and TRBJ2-4, with 9 bases matching TRBD1. The ends lost 4 bases at V and 6 bases at J; junction bases unmatched: 8. The germline CDR1 and CDR2 sequences are SGHRS and YFSETQ. The CDR3 totals 15 residues. This CDR3 is CASSLGGQGTNIQYF. DNA for the CDR3: TGCGCCAGCAGCCTAGGGGGACAGGGAACAAACATTCAGTACTTC. The variable domain in full, with the rest retrieved from reference TRBV5-1 and TRBJ2-4, is KAGVTQTPRYLIKTRGQQVTLSCSPISGHRSVSWYQQTPGQGLQFLFEYFSETQRNKGNFPGRFSGRQFSNSRSEMNVSTLELGDSALYLCASSLGGQGTNIQYFGAGTRLSVL.

The CDR3 nucleotides read TGTGCCAGCAGCTCCCCGACTAGCGGGGACCACGAGCAGTACTTC. Its translation: CASSSPTSGDHEQYF. This sequence joins TRBV28 and TRBJ2-7; 11 positions match TRBD2. This CDR3 has 15 amino acids. From germline, CDR1 is MDHEN and CDR2 SYDVKM. The junction had 9 bases not matched to a gene; V was cut back by 6 bases and J by 5 bases.

The chain is built from TRBV30 and TRBJ1-5; a weak D match, TRBD1 (6 bases). Germline values: CDR1 GTSNPN, CDR2 SVGIG (reference sequence). The CDR3 has 14 residues. Trimming removed 2 bases at V and 7 bases at J, with 15 bases between. CDR3 coding DNA: TGTGCCTGGAGTAACACAGGGAAGGCGCAGCCCCAGCATTTT. Translation gives CAWSNTGKAQPQHF.

This clone was counted once. V is TRBV5-1 and J is TRBJ2-5; 7 bases are a match to TRBD2. V gave up 0 bases and J gave up 5 bases; unmatched junction bases: 10. This CDR3 is 16 amino acids long. Germline CDR1 and CDR2: SGHRS and YFSETQ. CDR3 region: CASSLGRGRSDETQYF. DNA for the CDR3: TGCGCCAGCAGCTTGGGACGCGGGAGATCCGACGAGACCCAGTACTTC. The full variable domain, in which reference TRBV5-1 and TRBJ2-5 provide the parts outside the CDR3, is KAGVTQTPRYLIKTRGQQVTLSCSPISGHRSVSWYQQTPGQGLQFLFEYFSETQRNKGNFPGRFSGRQFSNSRSEMNVSTLELGDSALYLCASSLGRGRSDETQYFGPGTRLLVL.